The 25 T cell receptor beta chains below all came from one sample that was sequenced in a study of blood T cell repertoires in COVID-19. Libraries were prepared by immunoSEQ multiplex PCR; TCRdb keeps only in-frame clonotypes and omits some of them. Among about 300,000 clones listed, around 90% were seen once. The sample was PBMCs or T cells enriched from blood (not recorded which). Receptors originate from a woman under 30 with acute COVID-19.

The chain is built from TRBV7-3 and TRBJ2-7, with D perhaps matching TRBD2 (6 bases). This CDR3 region has 13 residues. V lost 2 bases, J lost 3 bases, and 8 bases lay in between. The germline V gene encodes CDR1 SGHTA and CDR2 FQGTGA. The CDR3 bases are TGTGCCAGCAGCTTAGACGGGAGCTACGAGCAGTACTTC. This encodes CASSLDGSYEQYF. Filled out from reference TRBV7-3 and TRBJ2-7, the complete variable domain reads GAGVSQTPSNKVTEKGKYVELRCDPISGHTALYWYRQSLGQGPEFLIYFQGTGAADDSGLPNDRFFAVRPEGSVSTLKIQRTERGDSAVYLCASSLDGSYEQYFGPGTRLTVT.

V and J are TRBV5-8 and TRBJ2-5, with TRBD1 matching over 9 bases. The CDR3 is made up of 15 amino acids. The junction had 9 bases not matched to a gene; V was cut back by 4 bases and J by 5 bases. Germline CDR1 SGHTS, CDR2 YDEGEE. As DNA, the CDR3 is TGTGCCAGCAGCGATCCGGGACAGGGAAGGGAGACCCAGTACTTC. Translation: CASSDPGQGRETQYF.

The chain couples TRBV29-1 to TRBJ1-1; a possible D gene is TRBD1 (5 bases). V was pared by 3 bases and J by 3 bases, with 8 bases between. The CDR3 is made up of 12 amino acids. Germline V gene data show CDR1 as SQVTM and CDR2 as ANQGSEA. The CDR3: CSVDRDYTEAFF. The CDR3 DNA sequence: TGCAGCGTTGACAGGGATTACACTGAAGCTTTCTTT.

The CDR3 protein is CASSQPPGLAGVGEQFF. CDR3 nucleotides: TGTGCCAGCAGCCAACCACCGGGACTAGCGGGAGTTGGTGAGCAGTTCTTC. V usage is TRBV4-2 and J usage is TRBJ2-1; 14 bases agree with TRBD2. The ends lost 2 bases at V and 9 bases at J; junction bases unmatched: 9. Per the germline V gene, CDR1 is LGHNA and CDR2 is YNFKEQ. The CDR3 has 17 residues.

The V call is TRBV5-4, the J call TRBJ2-2, with TRBD2 identical over 15 bases. Trimming removed 4 bases from V and 6 bases from J; junction bases left unmatched: 4. The CDR3 totals 16 residues. Germline values: CDR1 SGHNT, CDR2 YYREEE (reference sequence). The CDR3 DNA reads TGTGCCAGCAGCGCGGGACTAGCGGGAGGACCCGGGGAGCTGTTTTTT. Translating it yields CASSAGLAGGPGELFF.

V and J are TRBV4-1 and TRBJ1-4; 8 bases agree with TRBD1. V lost 5 bases and J lost 5; bases outside the gene matches: 10. The germline gives CDR1 MGHRA, CDR2 YSYEKL. The CDR3 covers 16 residues. This CDR3 reads CASSEQVDRGNEKLFF. The CDR3 DNA reads as TGCGCCAGCAGCGAACAAGTTGACAGGGGAAATGAAAAACTGTTTTTT.

This sequence joins TRBV18 and TRBJ2-1, with no clear D. Germline V CDR1 and CDR2: KGHSH, LQKENI. The CDR3 runs to 15 residues. Trimming took 2 bases from V and 5 from J, leaving 13 bases between them. The CDR3 loop reads CASSPLQLINNEQFF. CDR3 DNA sequence: TGTGCCAGCTCACCATTGCAACTGATAAACAATGAGCAGTTCTTC. The full variable domain, rest sourced from reference TRBV18 and TRBJ2-1, is NAGVMQNPRHLVRRRGQEARLRCSPMKGHSHVYWYRQLPEEGLKFMVYLQKENIIDESGMPKERFSAEFPKEGPSILRIQQVVRGDSAAYFCASSPLQLINNEQFFGPGTRLTVL.

The chain employs TRBV1 and TRBJ2-1; the D call of TRBD2 is as the table states it, not checked on the DNA. TRBV1 is a recognized pseudogene. This CDR3 has 18 residues. The CDR3 region has the DNA TGCACCAGCCTGACTAGCGGTTACCATTCTCGCTCCTACAATGAGCAGTTCTTC. This encodes CTSLTSGYHSRSYNEQFF.

The rearrangement uses TRBV28 and TRBJ1-6; maybe TRBD1 (5 bases). Between the trimmed V and J ends, which lost 1 base and 2 bases, there was a span of 12 bases. Germline V lookup: CDR1 MDHEN, CDR2 SYDVKM. The CDR3 is 17 amino acids. The CDR3: CASSLSLRQPYNSPLHF. The CDR3 DNA reads TGTGCCAGCAGTTTATCCCTTCGACAGCCCTATAATTCACCCCTCCACTTT.

This chain joins TRBV5-1 and TRBJ1-2; tentatively, D is TRBD1 (5 bases). V shed 2 bases and J shed 8 bases, with 13 bases lying between them. CDR1 SGHRS and CDR2 YFSETQ come from the germline V gene. This CDR3 region has 13 residues. DNA for the CDR3: TGCGCCAGCAGCTTATTGGGGGGTAGAGGCTACACCTTC. Amino acids: CASSLLGGRGYTF.

J is TRBJ2-2 and V is TRBV7-9; 9 bases fit TRBD2. The trim removed 6 bases at V and 6 bases at J, leaving 11 bases unmatched. The germline CDR1 and CDR2 sequences are SEHNR and FQNEAQ (reference sequence). The CDR3 contains 16 residues. The CDR3 protein is CASSHRAGGTAGELFF. As DNA, the CDR3 is TGTGCCAGCAGTCATAGAGCGGGAGGAACTGCCGGGGAGCTGTTTTTT. Full variable domain (rest looked up from reference TRBV7-9 and TRBJ2-2): DTGVSQNPRHKITKRGQNVTFRCDPISEHNRLYWYRQTLGQGPEFLTYFQNEAQLEKSRLLSDRFSAERPKGSFSTLEIQRTEQGDSAMYLCASSHRAGGTAGELFFGEGSRLTVL.

The chain employs TRBV24-1 and TRBJ1-2; weak D call: TRBD1 (6 bases). V was pared by 3 bases and J by 3 bases, with 10 bases between. CDR1 is KGHDR, CDR2 SFDVKD, per germline. The CDR3 totals 14 residues. CDR3 amino acids: CATSDRTGHYGYTF. The CDR3 nucleotides read TGTGCCACCAGTGATCGTACAGGGCACTATGGCTACACCTTC.

V usage is TRBV9 and J usage is TRBJ1-3; no clear D gene. This CDR3 has 16 residues. Germline CDR1 SGDLS, CDR2 YYNGEE. Trimming left V 3 bases short and J 0 bases short, with 13 bases between. CDR3 loop: CASSGLLQDSGNTIYF. The CDR3 DNA sequence: TGTGCCAGCAGCGGACTTCTACAAGACTCTGGAAACACCATATATTTT.

V is TRBV13 and J is TRBJ1-3; D is ambiguous. CDR3 length: 17 residues. Germline-derived CDR1 and CDR2 are PRHDT and FYEKMQ (reference sequence). Trimming removed 0 bases from V and 0 bases from J, with 12 bases in between. For the CDR3, the DNA is TGTGCCAGCAGCTTAGGCGGGAGACGGAGCTCTGGAAACACCATATATTTT. Protein: CASSLGGRRSSGNTIYF.

This chain links TRBV19 with TRBJ2-1; maybe TRBD1 (5 bases). The germline V and J ends were trimmed by 1 base and 1 base, with 8 bases remaining between them. The CDR3 extends over 15 amino acids. Germline-derived CDR1 and CDR2 are LNHDA and SQIVND (reference sequence). CDR3: CASSIVGASYNEQFF. CDR3 bases: TGTGCCAGTAGTATAGTAGGGGCGTCCTACAATGAGCAGTTCTTC.

The chain has TRBV5-4 and TRBJ2-5, with 8 bases lining up with TRBD2. With V trimmed by 2 bases and J by 2 bases, 8 bases remained unmatched. The CDR3 sequence is 16 residues long. Germline CDR1 is SGHNT and CDR2 is YYREEE (reference sequence). The CDR3 here is CASSFRGGQIQETQYF. CDR3 sequence (DNA): TGTGCCAGCAGCTTCCGGGGGGGACAAATACAAGAGACCCAGTACTTC.

The V call is TRBV10-3, the J call TRBJ2-7; 8 nucleotides align to TRBD2. V shed 3 bases, J shed 5 bases, and the junction held 9 bases outside the gene matches. The V gene's germline CDR1 is ENHRY and CDR2 SYGVKD. The CDR3 loop spans 15 amino acids. Here the CDR3 reads CAISDPGLVKNEQYF. The DNA of the CDR3 is TGTGCCATCAGTGACCCGGGACTAGTAAAGAACGAGCAGTACTTC.

The chain couples TRBV9 to TRBJ2-3; TRBD2 agrees at 10 bases. The CDR3 is made up of 16 amino acids. V lost 4 bases to trimming and J lost 1 base; unmatched junction nucleotides: 6. Germline lookup yields CDR1 SGDLS and CDR2 YYNGEE. The CDR3 here is CASSSVAGGRTDTQYF. The CDR3 region has the DNA TGTGCCAGCAGCAGTGTAGCGGGAGGTCGCACAGATACGCAGTATTTT.

The chain couples TRBV4-2 to TRBJ1-6; D unresolved. The V gene lost 2 bases and the J gene lost 5 bases, with 10 bases spanning the gap. CDR1 LGHNA and CDR2 YNFKEQ come from the germline V gene. The CDR3 runs to 15 residues. The chain's CDR3 is CASSQRERDNSPLHF. Written as DNA, the CDR3 is TGTGCCAGCAGCCAACGGGAAAGAGATAATTCACCCCTCCACTTT.

The V and J genes are TRBV14 and TRBJ2-1; TRBD2 matches 8 bases. The CDR3 is 16 amino acids. Germline V gene lookup returns CDR1 SGHDN and CDR2 FVKESK. With 3 bases clipped from V and 0 bases from J, the junction kept 4 bases outside the gene matches. This chain's CDR3 is CASSQELAASYNEQFF. As DNA, the CDR3 is TGTGCCAGCAGCCAGGAACTAGCGGCCTCCTACAATGAGCAGTTCTTC.

The chain carries TRBV15 and TRBJ2-1; 8 bases fit TRBD1. The CDR3 length is 15 residues. The germline V gene encodes CDR1 LNHNV and CDR2 YYDKDF (reference sequence). J lost 6 bases, V lost 5 bases, and 9 bases had no gene match. CDR3 residues: CATSGPDRASNEQFF. The CDR3, as DNA: TGTGCCACCAGCGGGCCGGACAGGGCAAGCAATGAGCAGTTCTTC.

The V gene is TRBV9, the J gene TRBJ1-4; D may be TRBD1 (6 bases). The V end lost 0 bases, the J end lost 4 bases, and 16 bases lay between the germline ends. The CDR3 covers 17 residues. Germline V gene sequence: CDR1 SGDLS, CDR2 YYNGEE. The CDR3 here is CASSVGTQGPLNEKLFF. CDR3 bases: TGTGCCAGCAGCGTAGGGACACAGGGACCACTTAATGAAAAACTGTTTTTT.

DNA for the CDR3: TGTGCCAGCAGTTCGAGAAGCGGGCGGGTCTACGAGCAGTACTTC. Amino acids: CASSSRSGRVYEQYF. The chain joins TRBV6-5 to TRBJ2-7; D possibly corresponds to TRBD2 (6 bases). CDR1 and CDR2 from the germline V gene are MNHEY and SVGAGI. The CDR3 length is 15 residues. The V end lost 4 bases, the J end lost 3 bases, and 16 bases lay between the germline ends.

This clone occurred once. The chain couples TRBV9 to TRBJ2-3; 10 positions match TRBD1. Germline V lookup: CDR1 SGDLS, CDR2 YYNGEE. Trimming cost V 4 bases and J 5 bases; bases outside gene matches: 10. There are 16 residues in the CDR3. The CDR3 reads CASSFEGTGVQDTQYF. In DNA form, the CDR3 reads TGTGCCAGCAGCTTTGAGGGGACAGGGGTTCAAGATACGCAGTATTTT.

This chain connects TRBV18 to TRBJ1-1, with D possibly TRBD1 on 6 matching bases. The CDR3 runs 17 residues. With 2 bases removed from V and 3 bases from J, the gap between germline ends came to 19 bases. Germline V lookup: CDR1 KGHSH, CDR2 LQKENI. The CDR3: CASSPYRDPKPDTEAFF. The CDR3 DNA is TGTGCCAGCTCACCATACAGGGACCCTAAGCCCGACACTGAAGCTTTCTTT.